One and the same sample provided the 16 T cell receptor beta chains below, sequenced in a study of shared clonotypes between healthy human individuals (dated by TCRdb to the early 2020s). Receptor libraries were prepared by the immunoSEQ multiplex PCR assay. Entries here come from immuneACCESS through TCRdb and include only in-frame sequences with V and J called. Some clones fail to appear in such tables; in the studies checked, an unresolved V gene covers under half of the shortfall, and the cause of the remainder is unknown. This sample has roughly 2.2 million clones in its table, and approximately 95% of those were observed once. Of the sample, around 0.4% is held by the ten largest clones. Sequencing was done on a sample of naive CD4+ T cells from PBMCs. Per the publication, the cell subset or site label means: CD45RA+ positively selected. Source of these receptors: a man younger than 30 in good health. Some clones in this sample may be carry-over from other donors' samples.

This chain links TRBV4-1 with TRBJ1-5, with D hard to call. This CDR3 comprises 16 residues. V lost 4 bases and J lost 0, with 13 bases in between. Germline V gene lookup returns CDR1 MGHRA and CDR2 YSYEKL. The CDR3 region is CASSPILGYSNQPQHF. The CDR3 coding sequence is TGCGCCAGCAGCCCTATTCTTGGGTATAGCAATCAGCCCCAGCATTTT.

The chain recombines TRBV28 with TRBJ1-3; D ambiguous. Trimming cost V 3 bases and J 0 bases, with 6 bases left between them. Germline V gene data show CDR1 as MDHEN and CDR2 as SYDVKM. The CDR3 is 14 amino acids. In nucleotides, the CDR3 is TGTGCCAGCAGTTTCGTCAGCTCTGGAAACACCATATATTTT. It is translated as CASSFVSSGNTIYF.

This clone was seen only once. The V call is TRBV6-1, the J call TRBJ1-4; TRBD1 matches at 10 bases. Germline CDR1 is MNHNS and CDR2 is SASEGT. Trimming cost V 8 bases and J 4 bases; bases outside gene matches: 4. The CDR3 runs to 14 residues. The CDR3 DNA sequence: TGTGCCAGCGGGGGACAGGGGTTTAATGAAAAACTGTTTTTT. The encoded protein is CASGGQGFNEKLFF.

This chain uses TRBV21-1 with TRBJ1-1; TRBD1, the D gene given by the table, was not confirmed from the DNA. TRBV21-1 is deemed a pseudogene. The CDR3 has 13 residues. In nucleotides, the CDR3 is TGTGCCAGCAGCAATTGGGCAATTATGGTGGCTTTCTTT. Encoded protein: CASSNWAIMVAFF.

The CDR3 DNA is TGTGCCAGCAGCCCCCGGACAGGGGGGAACGGGGAGCTGTTTTTT. Translation gives CASSPRTGGNGELFF. V is TRBV9 and J is TRBJ2-2; 10 bases match TRBD1. V lost 4 bases, J lost 7 bases, and 7 bases stayed unmatched. This CDR3 is 15 amino acids long. Germline V gene data show CDR1 as SGDLS and CDR2 as YYNGEE.

This clone was detected only once. The rearrangement uses TRBV27 and TRBJ1-1; D not certain. This CDR3 has 14 amino acids. Trimming removed 3 bases from V and 1 base from J, with 9 bases in between. The germline V gene encodes CDR1 MNHEY and CDR2 SMNVEV (reference sequence). The CDR3 protein is CASSLETGNTEAFF. In DNA form, the CDR3 reads TGTGCCAGCAGTTTGGAGACGGGGAACACTGAAGCTTTCTTT.

The chain is built from TRBV4-2 and TRBJ2-3, with 10 nucleotides matching TRBD2. Germline V gene sequence: CDR1 LGHNA, CDR2 YNFKEQ. The CDR3 length is 16 residues. The junction had 11 bases not matched to a gene; V was cut back by 4 bases and J by 7 bases. The CDR3 DNA sequence: TGTGCCAGCAGCCCCCTAGCGGGAGCGCATCCAAATACGCAGTATTTT. It yields the protein CASSPLAGAHPNTQYF.

The gene calls are TRBV7-9 and TRBJ2-1; unclear D gene. Per germline, CDR1 SEHNR and CDR2 FQNEAQ (reference sequence). V was shortened by 1 base and J by 2 bases, with 9 bases between the two germline ends. This CDR3 has 15 residues. The chain's CDR3 is CASSLVAIPYNEQFF. The DNA of the CDR3 is TGTGCCAGCAGCTTAGTGGCAATCCCCTACAATGAGCAGTTCTTC.

V gene TRBV28 combines with J gene TRBJ2-3; D may be TRBD1 or TRBD2 (5 bases each). Trimming shortened V by 7 bases and J by 5 bases, and 10 bases separated the two germline ends. This CDR3 spans 12 amino acids. CDR1 and CDR2 from the germline V gene are MDHEN and SYDVKM. The CDR3 bases are TGTGCCAGCACTCTGAGGGGAGATACGCAGTATTTT. This translates into CASTLRGDTQYF. Together with reference TRBV28 and TRBJ2-3, the CDR3 gives the full variable domain: DVKVTQSSRYLVKRTGEKVFLECVQDMDHENMFWYRQDPGLGLRLIYFSYDVKMKEKGDIPEGYSVSREKKERFSLILESASTNQTSMYLCASTLRGDTQYFGPGTRLTVL.

This chain links TRBV7-6 with TRBJ1-3; 8 nucleotides align to TRBD1. The CDR3 consists of 17 residues. Trimming removed 0 bases from V and 2 bases from J; junction bases left unmatched: 6. Per germline, CDR1 SGHVS and CDR2 FNYEAQ. The CDR3 sequence is CASSLASGQAPGNTIYF. The CDR3 region has the DNA TGTGCCAGCAGCTTAGCCTCGGGACAGGCCCCTGGAAACACCATATATTTT.

This chain uses TRBV18 with TRBJ2-2; 10 nucleotides line up with TRBD2. This CDR3 has 15 amino acids. Germline V gene sequence: CDR1 KGHSH, CDR2 LQKENI. Unmatched junction bases numbered 6, after V lost 5 bases and J lost 6 bases. CDR3: CASSTSSGRAGELFF. The DNA for the CDR3 is TGTGCCAGCTCAACGTCTAGCGGGAGAGCCGGGGAGCTGTTTTTT.

This chain joins TRBV6-5 and TRBJ2-1; 10 nucleotides align to TRBD2. The CDR3 has 15 residues. The junction had 6 bases not matched to a gene; V was cut back by 6 bases and J by 4 bases. The germline V gene encodes CDR1 MNHEY and CDR2 SVGAGI. The CDR3 nucleotides are TGTGCCAGCAGCCGAAGGACTAGCGGTTACAATGAGCAGTTCTTC. Amino acids: CASSRRTSGYNEQFF.

The chain couples TRBV18 to TRBJ2-1; possibly TRBD2 for D (6 bases). V gave up 3 bases and J gave up 5 bases, with 11 bases separating them. Germline CDR1 KGHSH, CDR2 LQKENI. The CDR3 extends over 14 amino acids. The DNA for the CDR3 is TGTGCCAGCTCACCGGGACTCGTCAACAATGAGCAGTTCTTC. This encodes CASSPGLVNNEQFF.

The chain recombines TRBV2 with TRBJ1-5; D gene ambiguous. Looked up from germline, CDR1 is SNHLY and CDR2 is FYNNEI. The CDR3 spans 13 residues. The ends were cut back, 3 bases at V and 8 bases at J, with 11 bases in the middle. CDR3 DNA: TGTGCCAGCAGTGACGAGGGTTTGAAGCCCCAGCATTTT. This codes for CASSDEGLKPQHF.

This chain joins TRBV11-2 and TRBJ2-1; TRBD2 aligns across 11 bases. The CDR3 has 15 amino acids. The junction had 8 bases not matched to a gene; V was cut back by 5 bases and J by 8 bases. CDR1 and CDR2 (germline): SGHAT, FQNNGV. CDR3 bases: TGTGCCAGCAGCCGCATCGGGACTAGCGGCGATGAGCAGTTCTTC. Translated, it gives CASSRIGTSGDEQFF. Supplemented by reference TRBV11-2 and TRBJ2-1, the full variable domain reads EAGVAQSPRYKIIEKRQSVAFWCNPISGHATLYWYQQILGQGPKLLIQFQNNGVVDDSQLPKDRFSAERLKGVDSTLKIQPAKLEDSAVYLCASSRIGTSGDEQFFGPGTRLTVL.

This rearrangement joins TRBV10-2 to TRBJ2-5; 10 nucleotides align to TRBD1. The CDR3 sequence is 14 residues long. The J segment lost 0 bases and the V segment lost 7 bases, leaving 2 bases of the junction unmatched. Germline values: CDR1 WSHSY, CDR2 SAAADI. This chain's CDR3 is CASTGTGDQETQYF. CDR3 coding DNA: TGCGCCAGCACCGGGACAGGGGACCAAGAGACCCAGTACTTC.